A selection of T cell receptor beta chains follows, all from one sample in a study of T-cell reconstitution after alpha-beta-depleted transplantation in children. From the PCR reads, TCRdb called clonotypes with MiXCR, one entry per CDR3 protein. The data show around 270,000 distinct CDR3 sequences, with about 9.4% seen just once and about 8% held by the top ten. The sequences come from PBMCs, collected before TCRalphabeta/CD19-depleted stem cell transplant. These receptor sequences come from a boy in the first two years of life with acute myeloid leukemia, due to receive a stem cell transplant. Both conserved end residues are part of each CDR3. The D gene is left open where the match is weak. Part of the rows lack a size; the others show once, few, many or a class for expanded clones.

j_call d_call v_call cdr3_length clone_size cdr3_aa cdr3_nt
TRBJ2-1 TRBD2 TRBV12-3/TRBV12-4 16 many CASSLSGLAGPNEQFF TGTGCCAGCAGTTTGTCAGGGCTAGCGGGACCCAATGAGCAGTTCTTC
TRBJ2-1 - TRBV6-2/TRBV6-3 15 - CASSYSRTAYNEQFF TGTGCCAGCAGTTACTCGCGGACGGCTTACAATGAGCAGTTCTTC
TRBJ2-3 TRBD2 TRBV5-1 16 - CASSSRTSGTGDTQYF TGCGCCAGCAGTTCCCGGACTAGCGGCACTGGGGATACGCAGTATTTT
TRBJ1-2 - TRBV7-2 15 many CASSLGTTRIYGYTF TGTGCCAGCAGCTTAGGGACAACCCGGATCTATGGCTACACCTTC
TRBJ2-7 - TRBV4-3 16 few CASSQDWGHLSYEQYF TGCGCCAGCAGCCAAGATTGGGGACACCTCTCCTACGAGCAGTACTTC
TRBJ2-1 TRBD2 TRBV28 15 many CASSVTSEVWNEQFF TGTGCCAGCAGTGTCACTAGCGAAGTCTGGAATGAGCAGTTCTTC
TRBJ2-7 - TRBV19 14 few CASSINSANYEQYF TGTGCCAGTAGTATTAACAGTGCCAACTACGAGCAGTACTTC
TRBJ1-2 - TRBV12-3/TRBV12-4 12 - CASSWRGHGYTF TGTGCCAGCAGTTGGAGAGGGCATGGCTACACCTTC
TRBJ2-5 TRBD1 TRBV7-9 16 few CASSTWTGYDQETQYF TGTGCCAGCAGCACCTGGACAGGGTACGACCAAGAGACCCAGTACTTC
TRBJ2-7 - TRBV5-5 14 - CASSRDMGSYEQYF TGTGCCAGCAGCCGGGACATGGGATCCTACGAGCAGTACTTC
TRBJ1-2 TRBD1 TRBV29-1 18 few CSSYEGRDRVKTGYGYTF TGCAGCTCCTACGAGGGGCGGGACAGGGTTAAAACTGGCTATGGCTACACCTTC
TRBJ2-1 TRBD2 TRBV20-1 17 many CSALRAGGPLSDNEQFF TGCAGTGCCCTTAGAGCGGGGGGGCCCCTTAGTGACAATGAGCAGTTCTTC
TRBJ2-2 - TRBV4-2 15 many CASSPGGGGTGELFF TGTGCCAGCAGCCCCGGCGGGGGCGGGACCGGGGAGCTGTTTTTT
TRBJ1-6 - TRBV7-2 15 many CASSLQVAFNSPLHF TGTGCCAGCAGCCTACAGGTCGCCTTTAATTCACCCCTCCACTTT
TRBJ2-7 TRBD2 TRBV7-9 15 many CASSAWEGIRYEQYF TGTGCCAGCAGCGCTTGGGAGGGGATCAGGTACGAGCAGTACTTC
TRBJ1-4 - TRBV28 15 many CASKMVWGNNEKLFF TGTGCCAGCAAAATGGTGTGGGGAAACAATGAAAAACTGTTTTTT
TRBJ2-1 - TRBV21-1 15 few CASSSAGAWGNEQFF TGTGCCAGCAGCAGCGCGGGGGCCTGGGGGAATGAGCAGTTCTTC
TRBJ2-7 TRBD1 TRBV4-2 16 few CASSQVINQGDYEQYF TGTGCCAGCAGCCAAGTCATCAATCAGGGGGACTACGAGCAGTACTTC
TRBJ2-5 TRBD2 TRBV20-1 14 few CSASPSGIQETQYF TGCAGTGCTAGCCCTAGCGGGATTCAAGAGACCCAGTACTTC
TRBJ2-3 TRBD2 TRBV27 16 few CASRTAGGPGTDTQYF TGTGCCAGCCGAACGGCGGGAGGGCCGGGCACAGATACGCAGTATTTT
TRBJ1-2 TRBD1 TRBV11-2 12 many CASSSTGVGYTF TGTGCCAGCAGCTCCACAGGGGTCGGCTACACCTTC
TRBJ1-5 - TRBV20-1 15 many CSAYGIRNSNQPQHF TGCAGTGCTTATGGGATACGAAATAGCAATCAGCCCCAGCATTTT
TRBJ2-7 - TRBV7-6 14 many CASSSFGQAAEQYF TGTGCCAGCAGCTCCTTTGGGCAGGCGGCCGAGCAGTACTTC
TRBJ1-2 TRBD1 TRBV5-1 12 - CASSWTGPDYTF TGCGCCAGCAGCTGGACAGGTCCGGACTACACCTTC
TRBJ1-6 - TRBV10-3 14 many CAIQASWADSPLHF TGTGCCATCCAAGCATCGTGGGCGGATTCACCCCTCCACTTT
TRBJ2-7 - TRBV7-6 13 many CASSDDFSYEQYF TGTGCCAGCAGCGATGACTTCTCCTACGAGCAGTACTTC
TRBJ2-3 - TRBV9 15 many CASSVSPSGTDTQYF TGTGCCAGCAGCGTATCCCCTAGCGGCACAGATACGCAGTATTTT
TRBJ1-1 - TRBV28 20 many CASSSTVRGRTVSKNTEAFF TGTGCCAGCAGTTCTACGGTCAGGGGACGGACCGTGTCAAAGAACACTGAAGCTTTCTTT